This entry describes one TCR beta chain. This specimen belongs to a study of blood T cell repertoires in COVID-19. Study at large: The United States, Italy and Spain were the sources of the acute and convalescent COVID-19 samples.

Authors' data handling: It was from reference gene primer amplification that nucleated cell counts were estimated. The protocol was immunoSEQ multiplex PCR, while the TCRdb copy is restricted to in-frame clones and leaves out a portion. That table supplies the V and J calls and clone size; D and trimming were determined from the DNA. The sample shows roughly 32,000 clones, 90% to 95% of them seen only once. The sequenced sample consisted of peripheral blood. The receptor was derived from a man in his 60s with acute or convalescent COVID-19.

The CDR3 bases are TGTGCCAGCAGTTTAGGAGGGCGGCGTAATCAGCCCCAGCATTTT. Protein: CASSLGGRRNQPQHF. The chain couples TRBV27 to TRBJ1-5, with no clear D. The CDR3 loop spans 15 amino acids. The V end was cut by 2 bases, the J end by 4 bases, with 12 bases between. The germline gives CDR1 MNHEY, CDR2 SMNVEV (reference sequence).